The clone carrying this T cell receptor beta chain was observed a handful of times. At one boundary the junction diverges from the germline segment, which might be a read error. Alongside a J-beta primer mix, a sample-barcoded 5' primer served in a second PCR lasting about 7 to 12 cycles. Using its own MiXCR run on the 5' RACE reads, TCRdb lists one record per CDR3 protein. The sample yields some 1.1 million distinct CDR3 sequences, approximately 38% seen once. The source of the sample is a study of blood T cells in healthy people across ages. Germline loops: CDR1 MNHNS, CDR2 SASEGT. This CDR3 comprises 15 residues.

Sequenced input: blood. This clonotype was obtained from a man between 18 and 35 years old in good health. This chain links TRBV6-1 with TRBJ2-1, with TRBD2 matching over 11 bases. CDR3 sequence (DNA): TGCTCCGGGACTAGCGGCCTTAGCTCCTACAATGAGCAGTTCTTC. Its protein product is CSGTSGLSSYNEQFF.